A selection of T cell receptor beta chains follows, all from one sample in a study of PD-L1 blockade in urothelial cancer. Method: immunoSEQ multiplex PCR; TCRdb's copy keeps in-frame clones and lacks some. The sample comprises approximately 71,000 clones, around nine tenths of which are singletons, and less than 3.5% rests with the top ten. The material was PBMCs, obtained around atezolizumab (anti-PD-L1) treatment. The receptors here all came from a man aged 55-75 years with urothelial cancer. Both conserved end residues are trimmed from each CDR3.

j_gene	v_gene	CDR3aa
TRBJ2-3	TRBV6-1	ASSERGEPDTQY
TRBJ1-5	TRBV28	ASSQTRGGTSNQPQH
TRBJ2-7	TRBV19	ASSMVGGSSYEQY
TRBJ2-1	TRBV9	ASSARTSGGTAHNEQF
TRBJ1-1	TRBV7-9	ASKPQGVNTEAF
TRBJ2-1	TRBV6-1	ASSDEGPATGLYNEQF
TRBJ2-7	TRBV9	ASSIGTGEQY
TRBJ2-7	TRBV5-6	ASSPATGIEQY
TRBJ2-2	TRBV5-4	ASSLERGGFGGELF
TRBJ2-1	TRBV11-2	ASSLDPGYNEQF
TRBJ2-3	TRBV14	ASSQGPGRARADTQY
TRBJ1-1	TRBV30	AWKGDGGTEAF
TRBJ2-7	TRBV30	AWRTQGRGYEQY
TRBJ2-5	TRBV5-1	ASGPDLAFQETQY
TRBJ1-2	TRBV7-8	ASSLVPRTYGYT
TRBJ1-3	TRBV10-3	AVGPNLSGNTIY
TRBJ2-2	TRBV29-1	SVLRASDGELF
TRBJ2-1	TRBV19	ASSTGTSGNLDEQF
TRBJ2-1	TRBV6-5	ASSSRGGYNEQF
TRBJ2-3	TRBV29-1	SVEVSSADTQY
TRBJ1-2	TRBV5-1	ASSPYLTDGYT
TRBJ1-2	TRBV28	AAGLYYGYT
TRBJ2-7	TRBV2	ASKVGTSGYEQY
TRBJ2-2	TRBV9	ASSVSWTSGGELF
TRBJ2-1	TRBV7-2	ASSSRSGSYGQF
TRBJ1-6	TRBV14	ASSPRQGAHSPLH